This is a list of T cell receptor beta chains from one sample in a study of graft-versus-host responses after intestinal transplantation. These receptors lack a known antigen. Sequencing was performed with immunoSEQ multiplex PCR; in TCRdb, only in-frame clones are kept and a portion is missing. The sample lists 100,000 or so clones, about 90% occurring once. This specimen was unstimulated CD4+ T cells sorted from spleen or lymph node cells, taken before transplant. The source is a human donor who was the organ donor for an intestinal transplant. Both conserved end residues are part of each CDR3. Fields, in order: V gene, clone size, J gene, D gene, CDR3 protein, CDR3 DNA. A D gene is named only where the DNA matches it firmly. Clone size is shown for a subset of rows, as once, few, many or a class of expanded clone.

V gene: TRBV11-3
clone size: -
J gene: TRBJ1-1
D gene: -
CDR3 protein: CASSLEESSEAFF
CDR3 DNA: TGTGCCAGCAGCTTAGAGGAAAGCTCTGAAGCTTTCTTT

V gene: TRBV5-6
clone size: -
J gene: TRBJ1-6
D gene: -
CDR3 protein: CASSLGSARSPLHF
CDR3 DNA: TGTGCCAGCAGCCTCGGATCGGCCCGTTCACCCCTCCACTTT

V gene: TRBV18
clone size: -
J gene: TRBJ1-2
D gene: -
CDR3 protein: CASSPTGSGYTF
CDR3 DNA: TGTGCCAGCTCACCCACGGGGTCGGGCTACACCTTC

V gene: TRBV6-6
clone size: -
J gene: TRBJ1-5
D gene: -
CDR3 protein: CASSWGMGNQPQHF
CDR3 DNA: TGTGCCAGCAGTTGGGGGATGGGCAATCAGCCCCAGCATTTT

V gene: TRBV6-6
clone size: few
J gene: TRBJ1-5
D gene: -
CDR3 protein: CASSPGRTNQPQHF
CDR3 DNA: TGTGCCAGCAGCCCCGGGCGGACCAATCAGCCCCAGCATTTT

V gene: TRBV19
clone size: -
J gene: TRBJ2-1
D gene: TRBD2
CDR3 protein: CASLRGGLDNEQFF
CDR3 DNA: TGTGCCAGTTTACGGGGGGGCCTCGACAATGAGCAGTTCTTC

V gene: TRBV6-1
clone size: few
J gene: TRBJ2-7
D gene: TRBD1
CDR3 protein: CASSTDRGLRYEQYF
CDR3 DNA: TGTGCCAGCAGTACCGACAGGGGGCTTCGCTACGAGCAGTACTTC

V gene: TRBV2
clone size: -
J gene: TRBJ1-3
D gene: -
CDR3 protein: CASSETFFSLTGNTIYF
CDR3 DNA: TGTGCCAGCAGTGAAACATTTTTCTCACTTACCGGGAACACCATATATTTT

V gene: TRBV9
clone size: once
J gene: TRBJ2-3
D gene: -
CDR3 protein: CASSVSYAKGEDTQYF
CDR3 DNA: TGTGCCAGCAGCGTGTCCTATGCGAAGGGAGAAGATACGCAGTATTTT

V gene: TRBV6-6
clone size: -
J gene: TRBJ2-7
D gene: TRBD2
CDR3 protein: CASSYRTSYYEQYF
CDR3 DNA: TGTGCCAGCAGTTACCGGACTAGTTACTACGAGCAGTACTTC

V gene: TRBV30
clone size: -
J gene: TRBJ2-7
D gene: TRBD1
CDR3 protein: CACWTGDIVFYEQYF
CDR3 DNA: TGTGCCTGCTGGACAGGGGACATTGTCTTCTACGAGCAGTACTTC